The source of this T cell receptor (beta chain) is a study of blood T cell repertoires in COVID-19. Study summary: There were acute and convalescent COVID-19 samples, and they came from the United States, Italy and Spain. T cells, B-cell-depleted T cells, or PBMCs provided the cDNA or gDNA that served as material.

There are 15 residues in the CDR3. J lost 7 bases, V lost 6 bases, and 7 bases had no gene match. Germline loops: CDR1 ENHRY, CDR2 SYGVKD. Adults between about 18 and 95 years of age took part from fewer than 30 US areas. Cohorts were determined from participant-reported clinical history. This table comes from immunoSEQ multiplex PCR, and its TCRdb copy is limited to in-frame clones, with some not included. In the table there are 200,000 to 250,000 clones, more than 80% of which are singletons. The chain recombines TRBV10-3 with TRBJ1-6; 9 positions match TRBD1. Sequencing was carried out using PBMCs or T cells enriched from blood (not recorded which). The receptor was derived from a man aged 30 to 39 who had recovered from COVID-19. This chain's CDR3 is CAISLNTGGNSPLHF. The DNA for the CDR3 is TGTGCCATCAGCCTAAATACAGGGGGCAATTCACCCCTCCACTTT.